These T cell receptor beta chains were read from a single sample in a study of T cells in localized non-small cell lung cancer. This table comes from immunoSEQ multiplex PCR, and its TCRdb copy is limited to in-frame clones, with some not included. The table lists tens of thousands of clones, about 91% of them singletons. The sample was peripheral blood, taken before any cancer treatment. The receptors here all came from a man between 40 and 70 years old with stage I squamous cell lung carcinoma. Both conserved end residues are part of each CDR3. D genes are given only for firm matches. The listing skips clone size in some rows; elsewhere it reads once, few, many or a size class.

v_call	d_call	clone_size	j_call	cdr3_nt	cdr3_aa
TRBV18	-	-	TRBJ1-4	TGTGCCAGCTCACCACCTGGCCAGGGGTTTGAAAAACTGTTTTTT	CASSPPGQGFEKLFF
TRBV4-3	-	-	TRBJ1-4	TGCGCCAGCAGCCCTCGGGGCCGGTCCATCCGCGAAAAACTGTTTTTT	CASSPRGRSIREKLFF
TRBV6-5	TRBD1	-	TRBJ1-1	TGTGCCAGCAGTTACTCCAGGGGGAGATCCACTGAAGCTTTCTTT	CASSYSRGRSTEAFF
TRBV7-9	-	-	TRBJ1-2	TGTGCCAGCACCCGACAGATTTCCTATGGCTACACCTTC	CASTRQISYGYTF
TRBV10-3	-	-	TRBJ2-7	TGTGCCATCAGGAACGGGCCAAACTACGAGCAGTACTTC	CAIRNGPNYEQYF
TRBV5-1	-	-	TRBJ2-2	TGCGCCAGCAGCTTGGCCGGTATCGCCGGGGAGCTGTTTTTT	CASSLAGIAGELFF
TRBV2	-	-	TRBJ1-5	TGTGCCAGCAGGGGAACAGGCGGAAATCAGCCCCAGCATTTT	CASRGTGGNQPQHF
TRBV19	-	-	TRBJ1-3	TGTGCCAGTAGTCAGGGGCCAAATCCTATCTCTGGAAACACCATATATTTT	CASSQGPNPISGNTIYF
TRBV29-1	-	-	TRBJ1-4	TGCAGCGTTGCAGGGGCAGGGCAGGAAAAACTGTTTTTT	CSVAGAGQEKLFF
TRBV5-1	TRBD1	-	TRBJ1-4	TGCGCCAGCAGCTGGGGACAGGATAATGAAAAACTGTTTTTT	CASSWGQDNEKLFF
TRBV19	-	once	TRBJ1-6	TGTGCCAGTAGTATCGGGCAAGGTAATTCACCCCTCCACTTT	CASSIGQGNSPLHF
TRBV5-1	-	-	TRBJ1-4	TGCGCCAGCAGGTTTGACGGCAATGAAAAACTGTTTTTT	CASRFDGNEKLFF
TRBV6-1	-	-	TRBJ1-2	TGTGCCAGCAGCCAGACTACGAGCAATGGCTACACCTTC	CASSQTTSNGYTF
TRBV2	TRBD1	few	TRBJ2-7	TGTGCCAGCAGGACATTCCGGGACAGCGACGAGCAGTACTTC	CASRTFRDSDEQYF
TRBV10-3	-	-	TRBJ2-2	TGTGCCATCAGGAGATTGGCGAAGAACACCGGGGAGCTGTTTTTT	CAIRRLAKNTGELFF
TRBV18	TRBD1	-	TRBJ2-1	TGTGCCAGTAGTTCCGGGACAGGCTCCTACAATGAGCAGTTCTTC	CASSSGTGSYNEQFF
TRBV19	TRBD1	-	TRBJ1-1	TGTGCCAGTAGTATAGGTTCGGGACAGGGGAGGGGAGCTTTCTTT	CASSIGSGQGRGAFF
TRBV11-3	TRBD2	once	TRBJ2-7	TGTGCCAGCAGCCCGGGGGGGGCTTCCTCCGAGCAGTACTTC	CASSPGGASSEQYF
TRBV18	-	-	TRBJ2-5	TGTGCCAGCTCCGAGGGATGGGCGGAAAAGACCCAGTACTTC	CASSEGWAEKTQYF
TRBV6-1	-	-	TRBJ1-1	TGTGCCAGCAACAGGGTTCGGGCCACTGAAGCTTTCTTT	CASNRVRATEAFF
TRBV5-5	-	-	TRBJ2-7	TGTGCCAGCAGCTCATACCCGAACGAGCAGTACTTC	CASSSYPNEQYF
TRBV5-5	-	-	TRBJ2-7	TGTGCCAGCAGCTTGGAAGGGTACGAGCAGTACTTC	CASSLEGYEQYF
TRBV19	TRBD1	-	TRBJ2-1	TGTGCCAGTAGTATGATTGGGACAGGGAAGTGGAATGAGCAGTTCTTC	CASSMIGTGKWNEQFF
TRBV2	-	-	TRBJ2-5	TGTGCCAGCAGTGATTATTCGGTAGGGAGGGAGACCCAGTACTTC	CASSDYSVGRETQYF
TRBV2	TRBD1	-	TRBJ1-1	TGTGCCAGCAAGACAGGGGAAATGAACACTGAAGCTTTCTTT	CASKTGEMNTEAFF
TRBV7-9	-	-	TRBJ1-1	TGTGCCAGCAGACTGACAGGGAACACTGAAGCTTTCTTT	CASRLTGNTEAFF
TRBV2	-	-	TRBJ1-4	TGTGCCAGCAGCGACGGCAGAGAAAAACTGTTTTTT	CASSDGREKLFF
TRBV9	-	-	TRBJ2-7	TGTGCCAGCAGCGTAGGGTTAGGGAGTGGGTACGAGCAGTACTTC	CASSVGLGSGYEQYF
TRBV7-3	TRBD2	-	TRBJ2-1	TGTGCCAGCAGTTTGGGACTAGCGGGAAACAATGAGCAGTTCTTC	CASSLGLAGNNEQFF
TRBV5-1	TRBD2	-	TRBJ2-5	TGCGCCAGCAGCATAGCCGGGACTAGCGGAAATCAAGAGACCCAGTACTTC	CASSIAGTSGNQETQYF
TRBV7-3	-	once	TRBJ2-1	TGTGCCAGCAGCTTTCAGGGTGCCTACAATGAGCAGTTCTTC	CASSFQGAYNEQFF
TRBV11-3	-	-	TRBJ2-1	TGTGCCAGCAGCCGGTCCGGGACCCTGGAGGAGCAGTTCTTC	CASSRSGTLEEQFF
TRBV29-1	TRBD1	-	TRBJ1-3	TGCAGCGGGGCGACAGGGGGCTCTGGAAACACCATATATTTT	CSGATGGSGNTIYF
TRBV6-5	-	few	TRBJ2-7	TGTGCCAGCAGTTACACCAACCTAGCCAGCGAGCAGTACTTC	CASSYTNLASEQYF
TRBV28	TRBD1	-	TRBJ1-3	TGTGCCAGCAGTTTACCCGGGACAGGAGGAAACACCATATATTTT	CASSLPGTGGNTIYF
TRBV19	TRBD1	-	TRBJ1-2	TGTGCCAGTAGTAAATTCACCGGGACAGCGGACTATGGCTACACCTTC	CASSKFTGTADYGYTF
TRBV5-1	-	-	TRBJ2-1	TGCGCCAGCAGCTTAACAGGGGAGGCGAATGAGCAGTTCTTC	CASSLTGEANEQFF
TRBV11-1	-	-	TRBJ1-6	TGTGCCAGCAGCTCCGACCCTTCACCCCTCCACTTT	CASSSDPSPLHF
TRBV2	-	once	TRBJ2-3	TGTGCCAGCAGTGAAGCCCTGGTCGGCACCCAGTGGTATTTT	CASSEALVGTQWYF
TRBV7-9	-	-	TRBJ1-5	TGTGCCAGCAGCTTAAATGGCCGAGAGCCCCAGCATTTT	CASSLNGREPQHF
TRBV20-1	-	-	TRBJ2-3	TGCAGTGCTTGTCACATCGATACGCAGTATTTT	CSACHIDTQYF
TRBV19	-	-	TRBJ1-4	TGTGCCAGTAGTAAGGGAAGTTCAACTAATGAAAAACTGTTTTTT	CASSKGSSTNEKLFF
TRBV27	-	once	TRBJ1-6	TGTGCCAGCAATCACCGGGGAGCCAATAATTCACCCCTCCACTTT	CASNHRGANNSPLHF
TRBV30	TRBD1	-	TRBJ1-3	TGTGCCTCGACAGGGTCGGGAAACACCATATATTTT	CASTGSGNTIYF
TRBV5-4	-	-	TRBJ1-1	TGTGCCAGCAGCCTTACGGGCACTGAAGCTTTCTTT	CASSLTGTEAFF
TRBV19	TRBD1	few	TRBJ1-5	TGTGCCAGTAGGAGACAGGGGGCCGGGGATCAGCCCCAGCATTTT	CASRRQGAGDQPQHF
TRBV5-4	-	-	TRBJ1-5	TGTGCCAGCAGCTCTTTTGGGACACAGCAGCCCCAGCATTTT	CASSSFGTQQPQHF
TRBV25-1	-	-	TRBJ2-1	TGTGCCAGCAGTGAATTTGCGCGAGGGGATGAGCAGTTCTTC	CASSEFARGDEQFF
TRBV6-5	TRBD1	few	TRBJ1-6	TGTGCCAGCAGTTATGGGCAGGGGGCCTATAATTCACCCCTCCACTTT	CASSYGQGAYNSPLHF
TRBV4-2	-	few	TRBJ1-3	TGTGCCAGCAGCCAAGAGGGAGGGTTTGGAAACACCATATATTTT	CASSQEGGFGNTIYF
TRBV5-5	-	once	TRBJ1-5	TGTGCCAGCAGTCCACAGGGTTCAGGGAATAGCAATCAGCCCCAGCATTTT	CASSPQGSGNSNQPQHF
TRBV4-1	-	-	TRBJ1-3	TGCGCCAGCAGCCAAGTCCCGCGCGGAGGGAACACCATATATTTT	CASSQVPRGGNTIYF
TRBV18	-	-	TRBJ1-6	TGTGCCAGCTCACAAACAGGGTGGGATTCACCCCTCCACTTT	CASSQTGWDSPLHF
TRBV10-2	TRBD2	-	TRBJ2-3	TGCGCCAGCAGGATGATGGGGGGGGATACGCAGTATTTT	CASRMMGGDTQYF
TRBV7-6	-	-	TRBJ2-3	TGTGCCAGCAGCTCCAAGACCGGGACTACGCAGTATTTT	CASSSKTGTTQYF